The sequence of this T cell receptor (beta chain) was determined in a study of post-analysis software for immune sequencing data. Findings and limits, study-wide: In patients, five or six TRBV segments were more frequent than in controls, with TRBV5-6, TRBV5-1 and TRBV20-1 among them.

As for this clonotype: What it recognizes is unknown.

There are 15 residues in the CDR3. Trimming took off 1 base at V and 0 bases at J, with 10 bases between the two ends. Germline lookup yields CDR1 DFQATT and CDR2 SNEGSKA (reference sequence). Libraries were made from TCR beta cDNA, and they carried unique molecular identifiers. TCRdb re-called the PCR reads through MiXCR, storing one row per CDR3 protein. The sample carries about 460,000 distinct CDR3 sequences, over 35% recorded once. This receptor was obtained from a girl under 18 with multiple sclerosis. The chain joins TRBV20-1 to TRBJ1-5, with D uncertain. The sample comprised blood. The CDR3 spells CSARGQPNSNQPQHF. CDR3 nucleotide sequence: TGCAGTGCTAGAGGGCAGCCTAATAGCAATCAGCCCCAGCATTTT.